Sequencing of this TCR beta chain was carried out in a study of cytomegalovirus exposure and HLA in healthy donors. Study as a whole: Approximately 85 million unique TCRs from HLA-typed donors were held in an early data release. Overall study findings and caveats: Follow-up analysis later connected one missense variant in DCLRE1C with trimming of TCR beta V- and J-genes.

As concerns this clone: Its antigen is undetermined.

The PCR was carried out with 60 Vbeta primers and 13 Jbeta primers. The data were produced by immunoSEQ multiplex PCR, yet TCRdb's version contains in-frame clones alone and is incomplete. The sample has 100,000 or so clones, 60% to 75% seen once. Trimming shortened V by 5 bases and J by 5 bases, and 18 bases separated the two germline ends. Germline V CDR1 and CDR2: MNHEY, SVGAGI. This CDR3 has 15 amino acids. The rearrangement links TRBV6-5 to TRBJ2-5, with a possible D match to TRBD1 (5 bases). The sample taken for sequencing was PBMCs. The source of this sequence is a woman aged 40 to 50 in good health and CMV-seronegative. The CDR3 DNA follows: TGTGCCAGCAGTGGGAAGGGGCCACCCCGTGAGACCCAGTACTTC. Translation gives CASSGKGPPRETQYF.